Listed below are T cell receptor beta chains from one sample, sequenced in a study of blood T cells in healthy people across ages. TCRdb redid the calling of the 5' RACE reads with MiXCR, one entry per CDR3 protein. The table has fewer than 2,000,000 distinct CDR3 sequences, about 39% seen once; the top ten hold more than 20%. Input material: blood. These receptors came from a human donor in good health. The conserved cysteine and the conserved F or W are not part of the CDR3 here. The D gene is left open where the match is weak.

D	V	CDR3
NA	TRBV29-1	SVARDANYGYT
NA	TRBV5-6	ASRGADYGYT
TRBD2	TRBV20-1	SAKIAGGQETQY
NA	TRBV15	ATSDTPQGGEGETQY
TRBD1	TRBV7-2	ASSIQGAAGTIY
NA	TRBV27	ASASGGGLGIQY
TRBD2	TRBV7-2	ASSLGLAGGLGTQY
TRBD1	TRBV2	ASSGQGFTDTQY
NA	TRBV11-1	ASSLAPTSFNEQF
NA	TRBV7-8	ASSFRGEFYNEQF
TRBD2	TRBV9	ASSGGLAGGNEQF
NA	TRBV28	ASFVMTGGAHYGYT
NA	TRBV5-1	ASSSHAVVNEQY
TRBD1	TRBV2	AGRQGLVNEQF
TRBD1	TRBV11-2	ASSLGRDRGISYEQY
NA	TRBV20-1	SARVQVGEQY
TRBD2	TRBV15	ATSRDGSLAGPNNEQF
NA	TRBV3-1	ASSRSADGSEQY
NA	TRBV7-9	ASSLLEAEQF
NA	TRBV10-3	AAGPSEKLF
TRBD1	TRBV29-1	SAVGQGRAGELF